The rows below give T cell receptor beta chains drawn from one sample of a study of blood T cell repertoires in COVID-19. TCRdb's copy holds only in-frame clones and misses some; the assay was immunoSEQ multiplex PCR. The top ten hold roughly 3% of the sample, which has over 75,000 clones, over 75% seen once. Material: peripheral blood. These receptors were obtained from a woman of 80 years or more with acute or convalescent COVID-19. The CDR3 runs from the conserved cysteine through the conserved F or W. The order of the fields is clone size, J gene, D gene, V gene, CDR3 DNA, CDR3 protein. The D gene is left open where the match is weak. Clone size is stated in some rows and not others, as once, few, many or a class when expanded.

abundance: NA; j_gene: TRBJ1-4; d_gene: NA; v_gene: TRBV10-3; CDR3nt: TGTGCCACCTCCCCAGTTTTTGCAACTAATGAAAAACTGTTTTTT; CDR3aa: CATSPVFATNEKLFF
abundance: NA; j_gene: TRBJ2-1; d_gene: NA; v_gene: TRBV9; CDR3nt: TGTGCCAGCAGCCCGCCAGGCCTCGACAATGAGCAGTTCTTC; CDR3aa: CASSPPGLDNEQFF
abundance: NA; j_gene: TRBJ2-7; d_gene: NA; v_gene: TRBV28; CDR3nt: TGTGCCAGCAGTACCGCAAGGGGTGGACGCTCCTACGAGCAGTACTTC; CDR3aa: CASSTARGGRSYEQYF
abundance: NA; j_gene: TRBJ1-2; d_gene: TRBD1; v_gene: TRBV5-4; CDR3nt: TGTGCCAGCAGGGTTCAGGGGGCGCAGGGTGGCTACACCTTC; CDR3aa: CASRVQGAQGGYTF
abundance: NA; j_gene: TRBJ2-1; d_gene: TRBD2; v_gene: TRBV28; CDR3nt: TGTGCCAGCAGGCCCCCTAGCGGGAGTATGAATGAGCAGTTCTTC; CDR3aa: CASRPPSGSMNEQFF
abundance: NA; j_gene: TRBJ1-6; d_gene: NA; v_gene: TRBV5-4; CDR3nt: TGTGCCAGCAGCTTGGGTTTGAGGGTTTCACCCCTCCACTTT; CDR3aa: CASSLGLRVSPLHF
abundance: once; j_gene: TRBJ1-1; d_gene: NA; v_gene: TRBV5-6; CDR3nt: TGTGCCAGCACCCGGGACTCCTACGCCAACACTGAAGCTTTCTTT; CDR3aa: CASTRDSYANTEAFF
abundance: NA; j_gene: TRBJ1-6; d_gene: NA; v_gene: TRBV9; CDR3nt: TGTGCCAGCAGCAAAACAGGGAGCCACAATTCACCCCTCCACTTT; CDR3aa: CASSKTGSHNSPLHF
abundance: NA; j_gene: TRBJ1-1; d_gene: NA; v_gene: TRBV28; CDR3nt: TGTGCCAGCAGTTTACAGGGTTATGCTTTCTTT; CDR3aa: CASSLQGYAFF
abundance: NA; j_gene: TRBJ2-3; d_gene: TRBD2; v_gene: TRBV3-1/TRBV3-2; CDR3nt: TGTGCCAGCAGCTCACTAGCGGGGGGAACAGATACGCAGTATTTT; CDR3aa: CASSSLAGGTDTQYF
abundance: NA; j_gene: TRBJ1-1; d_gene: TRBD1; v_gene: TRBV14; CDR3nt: TGTGCCAGCAGCCAAACAGGGGCGCGGTGGACTGAAGCTTTCTTT; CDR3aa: CASSQTGARWTEAFF
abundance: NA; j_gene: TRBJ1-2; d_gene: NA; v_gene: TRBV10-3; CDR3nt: TGTGCCATCAGTGATTCGACAGTTGGCTATGGCTACACCTTC; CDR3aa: CAISDSTVGYGYTF
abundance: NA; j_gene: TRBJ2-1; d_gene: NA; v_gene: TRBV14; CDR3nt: TGTGCCAGCAGCCAGTTGGGGGGGGCCGCTGAGCAGTTCTTC; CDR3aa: CASSQLGGAAEQFF
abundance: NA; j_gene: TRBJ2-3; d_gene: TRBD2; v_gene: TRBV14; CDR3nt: TGTGCCAGCAGCGAATTTCTAGCGGGGGACAACACAGATACGCAGTATTTT; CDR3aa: CASSEFLAGDNTDTQYF
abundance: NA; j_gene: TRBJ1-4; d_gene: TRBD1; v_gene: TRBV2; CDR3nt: TGTGCCAGCAGTCTCAACGGACAGGGTGGAGAAAAACTGTTTTTT; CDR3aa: CASSLNGQGGEKLFF
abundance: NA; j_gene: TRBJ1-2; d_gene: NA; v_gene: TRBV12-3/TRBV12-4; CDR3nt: TGTGCCAGCAGTTTCCAGGGATATGGCTACACCTTC; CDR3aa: CASSFQGYGYTF
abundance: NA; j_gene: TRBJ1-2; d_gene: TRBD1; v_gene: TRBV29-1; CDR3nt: TGCAGCGCCAGACAGGGTTTAGGAGGCTACACCTTC; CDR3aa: CSARQGLGGYTF
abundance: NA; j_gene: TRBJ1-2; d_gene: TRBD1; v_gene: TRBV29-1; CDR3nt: TGCAGCGATCAGACAGGGGTCGGCTATGGCTACACCTTC; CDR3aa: CSDQTGVGYGYTF
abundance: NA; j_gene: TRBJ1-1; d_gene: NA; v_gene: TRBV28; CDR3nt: TGTGCCAGTTGGAGCAGGGTTGTGAACACTGAAGCTTTCTTT; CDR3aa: CASWSRVVNTEAFF
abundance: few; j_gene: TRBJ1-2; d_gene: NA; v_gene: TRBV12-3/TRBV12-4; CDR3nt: TGTGCCAGCAGTTTAATACAGAACTATGGCTACACCTTC; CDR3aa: CASSLIQNYGYTF
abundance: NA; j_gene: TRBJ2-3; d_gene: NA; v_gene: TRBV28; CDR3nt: TGTGCCAGCAGTCGCCTAGCTGGAGCGGGCACAGATACGCAGTATTTT; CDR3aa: CASSRLAGAGTDTQYF
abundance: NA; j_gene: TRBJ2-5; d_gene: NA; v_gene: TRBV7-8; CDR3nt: TGTGCCAGCAGCCTTATGGCAGAGACCCAGTACTTC; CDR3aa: CASSLMAETQYF
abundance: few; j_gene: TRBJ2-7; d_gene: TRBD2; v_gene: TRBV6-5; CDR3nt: TGTGCCAGTAGCGGGAGCAACCCGGGCGAGCAGTACTTC; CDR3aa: CASSGSNPGEQYF
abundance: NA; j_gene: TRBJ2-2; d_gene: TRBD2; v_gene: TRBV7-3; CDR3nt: TGTGCCAGCAGCTTTAGGGGATCAGGGACTAGCGGGACCGGGGAGCTGTTTTTT; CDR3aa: CASSFRGSGTSGTGELFF
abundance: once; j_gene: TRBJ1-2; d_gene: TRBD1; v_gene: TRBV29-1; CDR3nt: TGCAGCGTCCTGGGACAGGGGCCCCAAGGCTACACCTTC; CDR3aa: CSVLGQGPQGYTF
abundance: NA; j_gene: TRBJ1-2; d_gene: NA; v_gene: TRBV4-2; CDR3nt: TGTGCCAGCAGCCAAGTACAGAGTTCCTATGGCTACACCTTC; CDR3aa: CASSQVQSSYGYTF
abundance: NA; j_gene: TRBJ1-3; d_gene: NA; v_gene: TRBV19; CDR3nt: TGTGCCAGTAAGGACGGGAGCTCTGGAAACACCATATATTTT; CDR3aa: CASKDGSSGNTIYF
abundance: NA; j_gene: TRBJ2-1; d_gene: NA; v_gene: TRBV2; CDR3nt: TGTGCCAGCGGGAGACTGACGACCGGTGAGCAGTTCTTC; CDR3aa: CASGRLTTGEQFF
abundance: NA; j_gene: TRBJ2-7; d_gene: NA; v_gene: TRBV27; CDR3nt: TGTGCCAGCAGTAGTCCGGGGAGATCGACCTACGAGCAGTACTTC; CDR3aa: CASSSPGRSTYEQYF
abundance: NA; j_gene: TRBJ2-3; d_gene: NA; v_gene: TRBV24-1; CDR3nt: TGTGCCACCAATGACCCTATAACAGATACGCAGTATTTT; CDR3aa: CATNDPITDTQYF
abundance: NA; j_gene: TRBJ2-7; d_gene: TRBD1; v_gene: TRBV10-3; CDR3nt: TGTGCCATCACTCCGACAGGGTCCTACGAGCAGTACTTC; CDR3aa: CAITPTGSYEQYF
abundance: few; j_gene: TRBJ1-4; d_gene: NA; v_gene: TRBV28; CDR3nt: TGTGCCAGCAGTTTCCAGGGCCTGGGTGAAAAACTGTTTTTT; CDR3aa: CASSFQGLGEKLFF
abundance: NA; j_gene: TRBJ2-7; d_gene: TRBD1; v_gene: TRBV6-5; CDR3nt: TGTGCCAGCAGTTCCTTGACAGGGGTCTACTACGAGCAGTACTTC; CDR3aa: CASSSLTGVYYEQYF
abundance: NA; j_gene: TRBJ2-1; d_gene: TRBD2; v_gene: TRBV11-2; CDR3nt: TGTGCCAGCAGGTCCCAGAGTAGGCTAGCGGGAGATGAGCAGTTCTTC; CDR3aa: CASRSQSRLAGDEQFF
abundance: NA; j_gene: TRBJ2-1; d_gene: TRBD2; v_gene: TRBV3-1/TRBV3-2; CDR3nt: TGTGCCAGCAGCCAAGAGGTTCCGGGACTAGCGGGTCCTGCCTCCTACAATGAGCAGTTCTTC; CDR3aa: CASSQEVPGLAGPASYNEQFF
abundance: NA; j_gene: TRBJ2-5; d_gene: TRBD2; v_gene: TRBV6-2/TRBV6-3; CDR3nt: TGTGCCAGCAGTTACCAGCCCCTAGCGGGGGGCCTCCAAGAGACCCAGTACTTC; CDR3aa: CASSYQPLAGGLQETQYF
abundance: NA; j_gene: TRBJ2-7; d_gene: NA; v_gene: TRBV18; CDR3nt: TGTGCCAGCTCACTCATCCAGGGTGACGAGCAGTACTTC; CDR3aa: CASSLIQGDEQYF
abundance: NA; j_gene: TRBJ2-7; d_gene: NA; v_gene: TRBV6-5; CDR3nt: TGTGCCAGCTCACCCACGACAGGTTCCTACGAGCAGTACTTC; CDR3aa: CASSPTTGSYEQYF
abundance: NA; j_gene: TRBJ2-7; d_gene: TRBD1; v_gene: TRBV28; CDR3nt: TGTGCCAGCCCTGGCTGGACAGGGGGGTCCTACGAGCAGTACTTC; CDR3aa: CASPGWTGGSYEQYF
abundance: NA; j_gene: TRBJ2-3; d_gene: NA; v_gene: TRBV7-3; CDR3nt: TGTGCCAGCAGCTTGAGCGGCCCCGGCACAGATACGCAGTATTTT; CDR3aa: CASSLSGPGTDTQYF
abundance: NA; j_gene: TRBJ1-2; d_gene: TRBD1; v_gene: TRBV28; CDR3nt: TGTGCCAGCCGAGGACAGGGGGTCTACTATGGCTACACCTTC; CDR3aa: CASRGQGVYYGYTF
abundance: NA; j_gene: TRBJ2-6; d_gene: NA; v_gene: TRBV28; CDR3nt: TGTGCCAGCAGTGAACCTCAGGGGATTGGCTCTGGGGCCAACGTCCTGACTTTC; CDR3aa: CASSEPQGIGSGANVLTF
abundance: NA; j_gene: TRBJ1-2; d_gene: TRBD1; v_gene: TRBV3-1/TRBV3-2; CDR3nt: TGTGCCAGCAGCCGCTTTGATAGGCAGGGGGATGGCTACACCTTC; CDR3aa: CASSRFDRQGDGYTF